A single sample is the source of the 5 T cell receptor beta chains below, sequenced in a study of CD8 T cells in ankylosing spondylitis. Study-wide findings and caveats: A motif of roughly 8 highly homologous TCR beta variants was seen as apparently characteristic of ankylosing spondylitis blood.

TCRdb redid the calling of the 5' RACE reads with MiXCR, one entry per CDR3 protein. The top ten clones hold 3% to 4.5% of a sample with 450,000 to 550,000 distinct CDR3 sequences, 5.3% of them seen once. For these TCRs, the target antigens are not known. Sequences were obtained from blood, either unsorted or a sorted T cell fraction (not recorded which). Every receptor here comes from a male donor with ankylosing spondylitis.

This clonotype has at least ten counts. V usage is TRBV4-1 and J usage is TRBJ2-7, with 8 bases fitting TRBD2. There are 15 residues in the CDR3. The J segment lost 3 bases and the V segment lost 1 base, leaving 5 bases of the junction unmatched. Germline assignment: CDR1 MGHRA and CDR2 YSYEKL. CDR3 region: CASSQVVLADYEQYF. The DNA for the CDR3 is TGCGCCAGCAGCCAAGTGGTACTAGCGGACTACGAGCAGTACTTC.

This clonotype occurred many times. The DNA for the CDR3 is TGTGCCAGCAGTTACGGGCAGCCAGATACGCAGTATTTT. The encoded protein is CASSYGQPDTQYF. This sequence joins TRBV6-2 or TRBV6-3 and TRBJ2-3; the D is unclear. V lost 2 bases and J lost 4, with 7 bases in between. CDR1 is MNHEY, CDR2 SVGEGT, per germline. This CDR3 region has 13 residues.

This clonotype showed up many times. The chain couples TRBV27 to TRBJ2-1; TRBD2 matches 13 bases. Germline values: CDR1 MNHEY, CDR2 SMNVEV (reference sequence). V trimming: 7 bases; J trimming: 4 bases; junction bases outside the gene matches: 10. The CDR3 sequence is 17 residues long. The CDR3 DNA follows: TGTGCCAGCATACGACTAGCGGGGGGAGGGCTTTACAATGAGCAGTTCTTC. This sequence encodes CASIRLAGGGLYNEQFF.

This clonotype has ten or more counts. The gene calls are TRBV6-1 and TRBJ2-7, with a weak D call TRBD1 (5 bases). CDR3 length: 14 amino acids. The V end was cut by 6 bases, the J end by 2 bases, with 14 bases between. Per the germline V gene, CDR1 is MNHNS and CDR2 is SASEGT. The CDR3 protein is CASRERQLTYEQYF. Written as DNA, the CDR3 is TGTGCCAGCAGGGAGAGACAGCTTACCTACGAGCAGTACTTC.

In its sample, this clonotype was seen a few times. This rearrangement joins TRBV7-6 to TRBJ1-1; no clear D gene. V lost 5 bases and J 5 bases, leaving 9 bases between the germline ends. Germline V gene data show CDR1 as SGHVS and CDR2 as FNYEAQ. CDR3 length: 12 amino acids. CDR3 in DNA: TGTGCCAGCAGCCCTGCGGAAACTGAAGCTTTCTTT. This codes for CASSPAETEAFF. Full variable domain (rest looked up from reference TRBV7-6 and TRBJ1-1): GAGVSQSPRYKVTKRGQDVALRCDPISGHVSLYWYRQALGQGPEFLTYFNYEAQQDKSGLPNDRFSAERPEGSISTLTIQRTEQRDSAMYRCASSPAETEAFFGQGTRLTVV.